This TCR beta chain came from a study of blood T cells in healthy people across ages. Findings and caveats of the study: Donor CMV infection status was unknown, possibly confounding age-related changes in expanded clonotypes. Considered underestimates were the diversity estimates obtained from one million T cells. Observed TCR beta diversity showed a strong correlation with the percentage of naive T cells as measured by flow cytometry.

The authors ran a second PCR of roughly 6 to 12 cycles using a sample-barcoded 5' primer and a J-beta primer mix. The template-switch adaptor was a 5' adaptor with 12 random nucleotides. It tagged each cDNA molecule. MiXCR, applied by TCRdb to the 5' RACE reads, yields one record per CDR3 protein. The data hold about 720,000 distinct CDR3 sequences, with approximately 21% observed a single time. Trimming stripped 3 bases from V and 5 bases from J, with 7 bases between. The germline gives CDR1 KGHSH, CDR2 LQKENI. The length of the CDR3 is 12 residues. Of note for this clonotype: Its cognate antigen is unknown.

This TCR was sampled from a man between 65 and 79 years old in good health. The specimen sequenced was blood. This chain joins TRBV18 and TRBJ1-1, with D unclear. The CDR3 bases are TGTGCCAGCTCACCCCGGGAAACTGAAGCTTTCTTT. Amino acid sequence: CASSPRETEAFF.